The rows below give T cell receptor beta chains drawn from one sample of a study of T cell repertoires in aging, cancer and after chemotherapy. One entry per CDR3 protein, called by TCRdb with MiXCR from the multiplex PCR reads. The sample has 1,500 to 2,000 distinct CDR3 sequences, 55% to 60% seen once. The sequencing sample was made of blood. These receptors originate from a human donor with a blood cancer. Both conserved end residues are part of each CDR3. Fields, in order: clone size, D gene, V gene, J gene, CDR3 length, CDR3 protein, CDR3 DNA. A D gene is named only where the DNA matches it firmly. For some rows the clone size is stated as once, few or many, or as a class when expanded; others skip it.

.	.	TRBV7-2	TRBJ2-1	14	CASSRDTNDNEQFF	TGTGCCAGCAGCCGGGACACAAATGACAATGAGCAGTTCTTC
large	TRBD2	TRBV5-5	TRBJ2-7	16	CASSLGTSPTGEEQYF	TGTGCCAGCAGCTTGGGGACTAGTCCGACGGGAGAGGAGCAGTACTTC
.	TRBD1	TRBV7-2	TRBJ2-7	15	CASSLVGQGNSEQYF	TGTGCCAGCAGCTTAGTGGGACAGGGTAATTCCGAGCAGTACTTC
.	TRBD2	TRBV10-3	TRBJ2-3	16	CAISAGSGVPTDTQYF	TGTGCCATCAGTGCGGGTAGCGGGGTACCCACAGATACGCAGTATTTT
.	TRBD2	TRBV20-1	TRBJ2-1	15	CSARGLAGFYNKQFF	TGCAGTGCTAGAGGGCTAGCGGGATTCTACAATAAGCAGTTCTTC
.	.	TRBV30	TRBJ2-7	14	CAWSAWALSYEQYF	TGTGCCTGGAGTGCCTGGGCCCTCTCCTACGAGCAGTACTTC
.	.	TRBV6-5	TRBJ1-2	14	CASSYSTSTSGYTF	TGTGCCAGCAGTTACTCGACTTCGACAAGTGGCTACACCTTC
.	TRBD2	TRBV12-3/TRBV12-4	TRBJ2-7	14	CASSLSGRWYEQYF	TGTGCCAGCAGTTTGTCCGGGAGGTGGTACGAGCAGTACTTC
.	.	TRBV30	TRBJ2-1	13	CAWRGRGPGEQFF	TGTGCCTGGAGGGGTCGGGGGCCCGGAGAGCAGTTCTTC
.	TRBD2	TRBV7-6	TRBJ2-3	16	CASSRGLAGPTDTQYF	TGTGCCAGCAGCCGGGGACTAGCGGGACCCACAGATACGCAGTATTTT
.	.	TRBV11-3	TRBJ2-3	16	CASSPQGAGLLGGQYF	TGTGCCAGCAGCCCCCAAGGAGCGGGACTATTAGGGGGGCAGTATTTT
.	TRBD1	TRBV7-6	TRBJ1-6	14	CASSLQGAYSPLHF	TGTGCCAGCAGCTTACAGGGGGCCTATTCACCCCTCCACTTT
.	.	TRBV29-1	TRBJ1-2	11	CSEGHGEGYTF	TGCAGCGAGGGACATGGGGAAGGCTACACCTTC
few	.	TRBV6-2/TRBV6-3	TRBJ2-1	14	CASSYSDIYNEQFF	TGTGCCAGCAGTTACTCGGACATTTACAATGAGCAGTTCTTC
few	.	TRBV12-3/TRBV12-4	TRBJ2-7	13	CASSFSPTYEQYF	TGTGCCAGCAGTTTCTCACCCACCTACGAGCAGTACTTC
.	TRBD1	TRBV6-1	TRBJ1-6	15	CASSPPTGGESPLHF	TGTGCCAGCAGCCCCCCCACAGGGGGGGAATCACCCCTCCACTTT
once	.	TRBV5-4	TRBJ2-3	16	CASSPEVASGTDTQYF	TGTGCCAGCAGCCCTGAGGTGGCTAGCGGCACAGATACGCAGTATTTT
once	TRBD1	TRBV6-5	TRBJ2-3	12	CASSQTQGQGYF	TGTGCCAGCTCACAAACACAGGGGCAAGGGTATTTT
.	.	TRBV5-6	TRBJ2-5	15	CASSSPSGAQKTQYF	TGTGCCAGCAGCTCCCCTTCGGGAGCCCAAAAGACCCAGTACTTC
.	.	TRBV30	TRBJ2-1	15	CAWSRAESSYNEQFF	TGTGCCTGGAGCAGAGCGGAGAGCTCCTACAATGAGCAGTTCTTC
.	.	TRBV5-5	TRBJ2-7	16	CASTQIWDFSSYEQYF	TGTGCCAGCACCCAAATATGGGACTTCAGCTCCTACGAGCAGTACTTC
.	TRBD1	TRBV29-1	TRBJ2-3	12	CSAGQGTDTQYF	TGCAGCGCCGGACAGGGGACAGATACGCAGTATTTT
.	.	TRBV6-5	TRBJ1-1	13	CASSYFRRSEAFF	TGTGCCAGCAGTTACTTTCGACGGTCTGAAGCTTTCTTT
few	.	TRBV6-5	TRBJ1-2	12	CASSYSDYGYTF	TGTGCCAGCAGTTACTCGGACTATGGCTACACCTTC
.	.	TRBV6-5	TRBJ2-1	13	CASRDYTYNEQFF	TGTGCCAGCAGGGACTATACCTACAATGAGCAGTTCTTC
.	.	TRBV6-5	TRBJ1-5	15	CASSYDSGDNQPQNF	TGTGCCAGCAGTTACGATTCGGGGGACAATCAGCCCCAGAATTTT
few	TRBD1	TRBV30	TRBJ1-2	15	CAWSSSGWDREGYTF	TGTGCCTGGAGCTCCTCGGGGTGGGACAGGGAAGGCTACACCTTC
.	TRBD1	TRBV7-2	TRBJ2-7	14	CASSLRQGYYEQYF	TGTGCCAGCAGCTTACGACAGGGGTACTACGAGCAGTACTTC
.	.	TRBV11-2	TRBJ2-7	13	CASSSGPGDEQYF	TGTGCCAGCAGCTCCGGGCCTGGGGACGAGCAGTACTTC
once	.	TRBV6-6	TRBJ2-3	16	CASSPLTLTRADTQYF	TGTGCCAGCAGTCCCTTGACACTAACTCGGGCAGATACGCAGTATTTT
.	TRBD1	TRBV6-2/TRBV6-3	TRBJ2-1	13	CASRTGEYNEQFF	TGTGCCAGCAGGACAGGGGAATACAATGAGCAGTTCTTC
.	.	TRBV6-1	TRBJ2-3	18	CASSEKAGATLNTDTQYF	TGTGCCAGCAGTGAGAAGGCGGGGGCGACGCTTAACACAGATACGCAGTATTTT
.	.	TRBV29-1	TRBJ2-3	13	CSVERDPTDTQYF	TGCAGCGTTGAAAGGGATCCCACAGATACGCAGTATTTT
.	TRBD1	TRBV29-1	TRBJ2-1	14	CSVSRDRSYNEQFF	TGCAGCGTCAGCCGGGACAGATCCTACAATGAGCAGTTCTTC
.	TRBD2	TRBV12-3/TRBV12-4	TRBJ2-1	13	CASSTTSVNEQFF	TGTGCCAGCAGTACTACTAGCGTCAATGAGCAGTTCTTC
.	.	TRBV11-3	TRBJ2-1	13	CASTHRASNEQFF	TGTGCCAGCACCCACCGAGCCTCCAATGAGCAGTTCTTC
.	.	TRBV27	TRBJ1-2	14	CASRDTGSPWGYTF	TGTGCCAGCAGAGACACAGGGAGCCCTTGGGGCTACACCTTC
.	TRBD2	TRBV11-1	TRBJ2-3	16	CASSPGLAVSTDTQYF	TGTGCCAGCAGCCCGGGACTAGCGGTTAGCACAGATACGCAGTATTTT
few	TRBD2	TRBV6-5	TRBJ2-1	13	CASRLAGRDEQFF	TGTGCCAGCCGTCTAGCGGGAAGGGATGAGCAGTTCTTC
.	.	TRBV29-1	TRBJ1-1	13	CSAGGVWGTEAFF	TGCAGCGCCGGTGGTGTGTGGGGCACTGAAGCTTTCTTT
few	.	TRBV6-1	TRBJ2-3	15	CASSEWRGSTDTQYF	TGTGCCAGCAGTGAGTGGAGGGGGAGCACAGATACGCAGTATTTT
.	.	TRBV12-3/TRBV12-4	TRBJ2-7	13	CASSLSSAYEQYF	TGTGCCAGCAGTTTAAGTAGTGCCTACGAGCAGTACTTC
few	.	TRBV12-3/TRBV12-4	TRBJ2-6	18	CASSPSYSSRSGANVLTF	TGTGCCAGCAGTCCTTCATACTCTAGTCGCTCTGGGGCCAACGTCCTGACTTTC
.	TRBD2	TRBV4-2	TRBJ2-3	15	CASSTSGGSTDTQYF	TGTGCCAGCAGTACCAGCGGGGGGTCCACAGATACGCAGTATTTT
.	TRBD1	TRBV30	TRBJ1-2	11	CACEGGGGYNF	TGTGCCTGCGAAGGGGGCGGTGGCTACAACTTC
.	.	TRBV7-6	TRBJ2-3	13	CASSLISTDTQYF	TGTGCCAGCAGCCTTATTAGCACAGATACGCAGTATTTT
few	TRBD2	TRBV10-3	TRBJ2-7	13	CAISAAGVYEQYF	TGTGCCATCAGTGCCGCGGGAGTGTACGAGCAGTACTTC
.	.	TRBV6-5	TRBJ2-1	11	CASTGAGEQFF	TGTGCCAGCACCGGGGCAGGTGAGCAGTTCTTC
.	.	TRBV6-1	TRBJ2-1	14	CASTVDRPYNEQFF	TGTGCCAGCACTGTGGACAGACCCTACAATGAGCAGTTCTTC
few	TRBD2	TRBV6-5	TRBJ2-1	16	CASSNLGGGHYNEQFF	TGTGCCAGCAGTAACCTCGGGGGGGGTCACTACAATGAGCAGTTCTTC
few	.	TRBV29-1	TRBJ2-2	12	CSVEGLTGELFF	TGCAGCGTTGAAGGACTCACCGGGGAGCTGTTTTTT
once	.	TRBV20-1	TRBJ2-7	14	CSAETTESSYEQYF	TGCAGTGCTGAGACGACCGAGAGCTCCTACGAGCAGTACTTC